This entry features one T cell receptor beta chain sequence. The sample is drawn from a study of blood T cell repertoires in COVID-19. Repertoires were generated with immunoSEQ multiplex PCR, while TCRdb's copy carries only in-frame clones and drops some. Among 150,000 or so clones listed, under 95% were seen once. This CDR3 is built from 13 residues. CDR1 and CDR2 from the germline V gene are SEHNR and FQNEAQ (reference sequence). V shed 2 bases, J shed 3 bases, and the junction held 1 base outside the gene matches. Sequencing was performed on peripheral blood. The clonotype comes from a man in his fifties or sixties with active or convalescent COVID-19. The gene calls are TRBV7-9 and TRBJ2-7, with 7 nucleotides matching TRBD1. In DNA, the CDR3 is TGTGCCAGCAGCTTAACAGGGGACTACGAGCAGTACTTC. Residues: CASSLTGDYEQYF.